Below are 19 T cell receptor beta chains sequenced from a single sample in a study of blood T cells in healthy people across ages. The authors ran a second PCR of about 7 to 12 cycles using a sample-barcoded 5' primer and a J-beta primer mix. TCRdb independently ran MiXCR on the 5' RACE reads; one entry per CDR3 protein. Among some 1.1 million distinct CDR3 sequences listed, roughly two fifths were seen once. The specimen was blood. These receptor sequences come from a man aged 18 to 29 in good health.

This clonotype was found a few times. V gene TRBV4-1 combines with J gene TRBJ2-1; D not resolved. Germline V gene lookup returns CDR1 MGHRA and CDR2 YSYEKL. This CDR3 is 15 amino acids long. The V and J ends lost 0 bases and 4 bases respectively, with 10 bases between them. CDR3: CASSQEINSYNEQFF. The CDR3 bases are TGCGCCAGCAGCCAAGAAATAAACAGTTACAATGAGCAGTTCTTC.

A few counts support this clonotype. This chain uses TRBV5-1 with TRBJ2-1; the D is unclear. Deletions cut 5 bases from V and 10 bases from J, with 10 bases between. The CDR3 totals 11 residues. The V gene's germline CDR1 is SGHRS and CDR2 YFSETQ. CDR3 in DNA: TGCGCCAGCAGTAATAATAGGGAGCAGTTCTTC. Translating gives CASSNNREQFF.

V usage is TRBV20-1 and J usage is TRBJ2-1; D may be TRBD2 (7 bases). The CDR3 runs 14 residues. CDR1 and CDR2 (germline): DFQATT, SNEGSKA (reference sequence). The V end lost 5 bases, the J end lost 7 bases, and 18 bases lay between the germline ends. CDR3: CSAPAGARGNEQFF. CDR3 bases: TGCAGTGCTCCCGCGGGGGCCCGCGGTAATGAGCAGTTCTTC.

This clonotype came up a few times. As DNA, the CDR3 is TGCAGCGTTGACCGGGTCATGAACACTGAAGCTTTCTTT. It specifies CSVDRVMNTEAFF. This chain joins TRBV29-1 and TRBJ1-1; the D is unclear. Germline-derived CDR1 and CDR2 are SQVTM and ANQGSEA. Trimming took off 3 bases at V and 0 bases at J, with 8 bases between the two ends. The CDR3 is 13 amino acids.

The chain couples TRBV7-2 to TRBJ1-1, with D hard to call. V was cut by 2 bases and J by 1 base, with 11 bases left in between. CDR3 size: 15 residues. Germline CDR1 reads SGHTA; CDR2 reads FQGNSA. The CDR3 protein is CASSLYGSPNTEAFF. For the CDR3, the DNA is TGTGCCAGCAGCTTATATGGATCACCGAACACTGAAGCTTTCTTT.

This chain joins TRBV6-5 and TRBJ2-1; D perhaps matches TRBD1 (6 bases). The CDR3 has 15 residues. Trimming left V 0 bases short and J 1 base short, with 7 bases between. Germline lookup yields CDR1 MNHEY and CDR2 SVGAGI. The CDR3 sequence: CASSYSGQSYNEQFF. The CDR3 nucleotides are TGTGCCAGCAGTTACTCCGGACAGTCCTACAATGAGCAGTTCTTC.

In its sample, this clonotype was seen once. The chain recombines TRBV11-2 with TRBJ1-2; TRBD1 agrees at 7 bases. Germline V gene data show CDR1 as SGHAT and CDR2 as FQNNGV. The CDR3 totals 13 residues. With 8 bases clipped from V and 2 bases from J, the junction kept 5 bases outside the gene matches. As DNA, the CDR3 is TGTGCCAGCGGCTCACAGGGGAACTATGGCTACACCTTC. This translates into CASGSQGNYGYTF.

V and J are TRBV5-1 and TRBJ2-1; D possibly matches TRBD1 or TRBD2 (5 bases each). Germline loops: CDR1 SGHRS, CDR2 YFSETQ. V was shortened by 5 bases and J by 0 bases, with 12 bases between the two germline ends. The CDR3 has 15 amino acids. The CDR3 loop is CASSGGLSSYNEQFF. The CDR3, as DNA: TGCGCCAGCAGTGGGGGTCTAAGCTCCTACAATGAGCAGTTCTTC.

This clonotype was detected a few times. The gene calls are TRBV7-9 and TRBJ1-2, with 9 bases lining up with TRBD1. The length of the CDR3 is 15 residues. Germline V gives CDR1 SEHNR, CDR2 FQNEAQ (reference sequence). With 4 bases clipped from V and 3 bases from J, the junction kept 6 bases outside the gene matches. CDR3 in amino acids: CASSSGDRADYGYTF. CDR3 sequence (DNA): TGTGCCAGCAGCTCCGGGGACAGGGCGGACTATGGCTACACCTTC.

As for this clonotype: A single base separates this from a much larger clone, so it may be a read error. This chain joins TRBV12-3 or TRBV12-4 and TRBJ1-5; D call uncertain. The CDR3 consists of 16 residues. CDR3 in amino acids: CTSSLESNRKNQPQHF. CDR3 DNA: TGTACCAGCAGTTTAGAATCCAACAGAAAGAATCAGCCCCAGCATTTT.

This clonotype occurred a few times. The V gene is TRBV3-1, the J gene TRBJ2-5; TRBD2 agrees at 8 bases. Trimming at V came to 4 bases and at J to 5 bases, leaving 9 bases not matched to a gene. CDR1 and CDR2 (germline): LGHDT, YNNKEL (reference sequence). The CDR3 covers 15 residues. In DNA form, the CDR3 reads TGTGCCAGCAGCCCCCGGGGGGGCGGTTGGGAGACCCAGTACTTC. It specifies CASSPRGGGWETQYF.

The V and J genes are TRBV7-2 and TRBJ2-5; D uncertain. The germline V gene encodes CDR1 SGHTA and CDR2 FQGNSA. This CDR3 has 15 amino acids. Deletions cut 5 bases from V and 5 bases from J, with 18 bases between. CDR3 nucleotides: TGTGCCAGCAGCCTCACCTTTGGGGTAAAGGAGACCCAGTACTTC. Protein product: CASSLTFGVKETQYF.

This clonotype was counted between two and nine times. The chain has TRBV19 and TRBJ2-3; 9 bases line up with TRBD2. CDR1 and CDR2 (germline): LNHDA, SQIVND (reference sequence). The CDR3 is made up of 13 amino acids. V shed 3 bases, J shed 6 bases, and the junction held 1 base outside the gene matches. The DNA for the CDR3 is TGTGCCAGTAGTATGGGACTAGCCGATACGCAGTATTTT. Amino acids: CASSMGLADTQYF. The whole variable domain, remainder taken from reference TRBV19 and TRBJ2-3, is DGGITQSPKYLFRKEGQNVTLSCEQNLNHDAMYWYRQDPGQGLRLIYYSQIVNDFQKGDIAEGYSVSREKKESFPLTVTSAQKNPTAFYLCASSMGLADTQYFGPGTRLTVL.

The genes are TRBV5-1 and TRBJ2-2; 8 bases agree with TRBD2. Per germline, CDR1 SGHRS and CDR2 YFSETQ. The CDR3 has 15 residues. V lost 0 bases and J lost 5; bases outside the gene matches: 3. The CDR3 is CASSLESGGTGELFF. CDR3 DNA: TGCGCCAGCAGCTTGGAGAGCGGGGGTACCGGGGAGCTGTTTTTT.

The J gene is TRBJ1-4, the V gene TRBV5-6; 8 bases map to TRBD1. Per the germline V gene, CDR1 is SGHDT and CDR2 is YYEEEE. The CDR3 is made up of 17 amino acids. V was pared by 0 bases and J by 5 bases, with 9 bases of the junction left unmatched. CDR3 nucleotides: TGTGCCAGCAGCTTGGCCGGGGCGGCAGGGGGCAATGAAAAACTGTTTTTT. Protein sequence: CASSLAGAAGGNEKLFF.

The chain uses TRBV5-6 and TRBJ1-5; D might be TRBD1 (5 bases). The ends were cut back, 3 bases at V and 6 bases at J, with 13 bases in the middle. This CDR3 is built from 14 residues. Germline values: CDR1 SGHDT, CDR2 YYEEEE. The CDR3 nucleotides are TGTGCCAGCAGCTGGGGGGTTAAGGCTCAGCCCCAGCATTTT. It specifies CASSWGVKAQPQHF.

A few counts support this clonotype. This chain connects TRBV28 to TRBJ2-2; 7 bases agree with TRBD1. CDR1 MDHEN and CDR2 SYDVKM come from the germline V gene. The trim removed 3 bases at V and 2 bases at J, leaving 3 bases unmatched. The length of the CDR3 is 15 residues. CDR3 nucleotide sequence: TGTGCCAGCAGTTTGGGACAGATTAACACCGGGGAGCTGTTTTTT. This codes for CASSLGQINTGELFF.

This clonotype was picked up a small number of times. V gene TRBV5-1 combines with J gene TRBJ2-1; 8 bases fit TRBD2. Germline assignment: CDR1 SGHRS and CDR2 YFSETQ. With 9 bases clipped from V and 1 base from J, the junction kept 9 bases outside the gene matches. This CDR3 region has 15 residues. CDR3 nucleotide sequence: TGCGCCACCCAGGCGTCGGGGGGGTCCTACAATGAGCAGTTCTTC. Protein: CATQASGGSYNEQFF.

There are a few counts of this clonotype. V gene TRBV6-1 combines with J gene TRBJ1-4, with D unresolved. This CDR3 spans 18 amino acids. CDR1 MNHNS and CDR2 SASEGT come from the germline V gene. V shed 2 bases and J shed 3 bases, with 19 bases lying between them. The chain's CDR3 is CASSETYVGLAPNEKLFF. The DNA for the CDR3 is TGTGCCAGCAGTGAAACCTACGTCGGCCTCGCACCTAATGAAAAACTGTTTTTT.